This TCR beta chain was recovered during a study of T cells after yellow fever vaccination. Study as a whole: Fractions of limited cellularity were prepared by means of SMART-Seq v4 Ultra Low Input. Study results and caveats: Booster samples showed a return of most primary-vaccination clones (around 95% CD4, 70% to 90% CD8). Although the secondary response was weaker, it peaked faster, at day 5 versus 15.

From germline, CDR1 is DFQATT and CDR2 SNEGSKA (reference sequence). The CDR3 loop spans 8 amino acids. The study made its TCR cDNA through 5'RACE template switching. That step introduced a universal primer site along with UMIs. Each CDR3 protein gets one entry after TCRdb re-called the 5' RACE reads with MiXCR. Here the sample spans about 400,000 distinct CDR3 sequences, under 7.5% being singletons. This clonotype was observed at least ten times. Its antigen is currently unknown. The junction departs from germline at one end; a sequencing error may be responsible. The chain joins TRBV20-1 to TRBJ2-7; tentatively, D is TRBD1 (7 bases). The sequence was collected from a man in his thirties or forties who received the YFV17D yellow fever vaccine. The sequencing here drew on PBMCs, taken 5 days after the yellow fever booster vaccination. The CDR3: CSAQGGDF. The CDR3 DNA follows: TGCAGTGCCCAGGGGGGCGACTTC.